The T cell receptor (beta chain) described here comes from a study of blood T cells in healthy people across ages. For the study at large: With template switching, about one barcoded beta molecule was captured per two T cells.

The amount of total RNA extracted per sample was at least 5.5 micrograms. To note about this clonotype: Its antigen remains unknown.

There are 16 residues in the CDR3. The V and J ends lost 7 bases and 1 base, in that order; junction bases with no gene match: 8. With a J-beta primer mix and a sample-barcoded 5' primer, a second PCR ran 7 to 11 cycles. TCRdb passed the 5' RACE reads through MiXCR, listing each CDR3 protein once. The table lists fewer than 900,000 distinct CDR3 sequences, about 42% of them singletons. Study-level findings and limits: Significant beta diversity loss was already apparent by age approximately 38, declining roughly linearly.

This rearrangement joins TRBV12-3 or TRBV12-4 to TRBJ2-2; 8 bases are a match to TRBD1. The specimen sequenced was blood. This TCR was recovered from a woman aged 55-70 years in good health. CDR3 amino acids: CASKPEGTGNTGELFF. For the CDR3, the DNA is TGTGCCAGCAAACCAGAAGGGACAGGGAACACCGGGGAGCTGTTTTTT.